This T cell receptor beta chain appears in the sequencing data of a study of graft-versus-host responses after intestinal transplantation. This CDR3 has 13 amino acids. Germline CDR1 and CDR2: MNHNY and SVGAGI (reference sequence). Trimming left V 2 bases short and J 6 bases short, with 7 bases between. This table comes from immunoSEQ multiplex PCR, and its TCRdb copy is limited to in-frame clones, with some not included. This table holds under 80,000 clones, about 92% found once. This specimen was PBMCs, taken 98 days after intestinal transplantation. The origin of this receptor is a human patient who received an intestinal transplant, so some T cells may come from the graft donor. This chain uses TRBV6-6 with TRBJ2-2, with D uncertain. The CDR3 nucleotides are TGTGCCAGCAGTTACCATGCGGCCGGGGAGCTGTTTTTT. It codes for CASSYHAAGELFF.